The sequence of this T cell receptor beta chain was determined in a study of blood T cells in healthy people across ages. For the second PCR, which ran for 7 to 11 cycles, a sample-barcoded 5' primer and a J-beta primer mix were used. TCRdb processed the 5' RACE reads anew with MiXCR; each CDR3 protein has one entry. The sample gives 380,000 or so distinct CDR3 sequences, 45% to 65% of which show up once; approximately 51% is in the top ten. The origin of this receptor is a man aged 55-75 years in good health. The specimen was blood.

The CDR3 protein is CASSLSQDRVYGYTF. DNA for the CDR3: TGTGCCAGCAGCTTAAGTCAGGACAGAGTCTATGGCTACACCTTC. The chain couples TRBV7-3 to TRBJ1-2, with D possibly matching TRBD1 (6 bases). Germline V gene lookup returns CDR1 SGHTA and CDR2 FQGTGA. The V end was cut by 1 base, the J end by 4 bases, with 13 bases between. This CDR3 region has 15 residues.